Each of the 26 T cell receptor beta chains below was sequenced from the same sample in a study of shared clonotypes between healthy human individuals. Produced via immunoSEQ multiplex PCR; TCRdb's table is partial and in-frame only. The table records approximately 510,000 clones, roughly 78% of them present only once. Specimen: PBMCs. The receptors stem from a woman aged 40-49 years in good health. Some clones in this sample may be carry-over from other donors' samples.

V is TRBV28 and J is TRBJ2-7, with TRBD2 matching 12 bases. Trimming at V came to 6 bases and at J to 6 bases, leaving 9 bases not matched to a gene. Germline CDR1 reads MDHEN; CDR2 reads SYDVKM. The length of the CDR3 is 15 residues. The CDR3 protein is CASSPATSGSTEQYF. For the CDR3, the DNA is TGTGCCAGCAGCCCGGCGACTAGCGGGAGCACCGAGCAGTACTTC.

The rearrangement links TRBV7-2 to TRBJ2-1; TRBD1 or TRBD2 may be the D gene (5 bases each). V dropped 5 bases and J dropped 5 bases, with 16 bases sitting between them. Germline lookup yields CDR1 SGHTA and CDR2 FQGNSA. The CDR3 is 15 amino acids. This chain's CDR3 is CASSPELGVHNEQFF. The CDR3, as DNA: TGTGCCAGCAGCCCAGAACTAGGGGTTCACAATGAGCAGTTCTTC.

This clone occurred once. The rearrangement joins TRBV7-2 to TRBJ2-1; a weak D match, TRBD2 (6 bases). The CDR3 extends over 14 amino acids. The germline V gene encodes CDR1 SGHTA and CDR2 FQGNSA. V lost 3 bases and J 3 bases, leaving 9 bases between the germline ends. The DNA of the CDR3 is TGTGCCAGCAGCTTCGGGAGAGTCTACAATGAGCAGTTCTTC. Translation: CASSFGRVYNEQFF.

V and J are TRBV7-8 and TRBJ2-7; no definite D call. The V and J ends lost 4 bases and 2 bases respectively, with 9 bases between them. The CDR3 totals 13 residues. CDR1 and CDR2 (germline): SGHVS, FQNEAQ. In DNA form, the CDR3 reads TGTGCCAGCAGCTCAACAGCTACCTACGAGCAGTACTTC. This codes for CASSSTATYEQYF.

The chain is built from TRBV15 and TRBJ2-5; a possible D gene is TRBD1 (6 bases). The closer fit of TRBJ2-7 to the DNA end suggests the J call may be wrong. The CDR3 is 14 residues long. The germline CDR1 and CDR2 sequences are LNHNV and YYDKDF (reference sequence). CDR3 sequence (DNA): TGTGCCACCAGCAGAGCCGGGACATACTACGAGCAGTACTTC. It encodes CATSRAGTYYEQYF.

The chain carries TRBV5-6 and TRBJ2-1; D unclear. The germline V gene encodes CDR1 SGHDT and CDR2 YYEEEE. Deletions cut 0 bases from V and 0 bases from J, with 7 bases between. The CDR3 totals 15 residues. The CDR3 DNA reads TGTGCCAGCAGCTTGGAGGGCAGCTCCTACAATGAGCAGTTCTTC. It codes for CASSLEGSSYNEQFF.

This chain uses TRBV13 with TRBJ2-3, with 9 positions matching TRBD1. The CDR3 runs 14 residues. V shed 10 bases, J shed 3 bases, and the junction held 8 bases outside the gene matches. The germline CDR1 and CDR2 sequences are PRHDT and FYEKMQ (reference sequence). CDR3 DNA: TGTGCCACAAACCGGGACAGGGATACAGATACGCAGTATTTT. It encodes CATNRDRDTDTQYF. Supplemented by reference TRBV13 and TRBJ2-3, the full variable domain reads AAGVIQSPRHLIKEKRETATLKCYPIPRHDTVYWYQQGPGQDPQFLISFYEKMQSDKGSIPDRFSAQQFSDYHSELNMSSLELGDSALYFCATNRDRDTDTQYFGPGTRLTVL.

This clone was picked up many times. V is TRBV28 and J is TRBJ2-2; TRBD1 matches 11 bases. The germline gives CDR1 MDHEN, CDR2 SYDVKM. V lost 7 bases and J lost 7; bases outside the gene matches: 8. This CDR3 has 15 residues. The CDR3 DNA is TGTGCCAGCAAAATCGGGACAGGGGGTGGCGGGGAGCTGTTTTTT. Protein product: CASKIGTGGGGELFF.

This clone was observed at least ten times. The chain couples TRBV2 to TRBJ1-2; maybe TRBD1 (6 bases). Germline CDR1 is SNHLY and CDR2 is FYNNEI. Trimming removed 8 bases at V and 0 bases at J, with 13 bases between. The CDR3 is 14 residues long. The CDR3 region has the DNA TGTGCCAGCCTCGGACAGTTTGCTAACTATGGCTACACCTTC. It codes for CASLGQFANYGYTF.

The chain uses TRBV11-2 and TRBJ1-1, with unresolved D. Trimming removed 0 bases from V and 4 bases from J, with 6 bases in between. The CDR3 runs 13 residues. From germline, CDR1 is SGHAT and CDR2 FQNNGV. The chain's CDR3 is CASSLELSTEAFF. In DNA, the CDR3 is TGTGCCAGCAGCTTAGAACTCTCCACTGAAGCTTTCTTT.

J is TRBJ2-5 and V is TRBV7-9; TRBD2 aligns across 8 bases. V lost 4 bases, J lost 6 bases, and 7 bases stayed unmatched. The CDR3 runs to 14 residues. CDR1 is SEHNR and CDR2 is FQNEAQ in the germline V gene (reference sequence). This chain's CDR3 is CASSSGGSGQTQYF. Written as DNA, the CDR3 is TGTGCCAGCAGCTCGGGGGGGAGCGGACAGACCCAGTACTTC.

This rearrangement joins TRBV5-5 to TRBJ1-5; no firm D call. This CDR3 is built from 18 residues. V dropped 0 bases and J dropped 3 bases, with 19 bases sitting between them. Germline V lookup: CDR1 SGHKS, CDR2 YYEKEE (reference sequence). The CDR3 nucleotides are TGTGCCAGCAGCTTGGGACTCAACCGGCCGGGCTTCAATCAGCCCCAGCATTTT. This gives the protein CASSLGLNRPGFNQPQHF.

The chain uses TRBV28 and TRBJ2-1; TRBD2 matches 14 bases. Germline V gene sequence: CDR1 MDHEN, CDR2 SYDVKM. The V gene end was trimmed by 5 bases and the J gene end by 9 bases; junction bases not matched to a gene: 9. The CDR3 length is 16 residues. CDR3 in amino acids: CASSPPGTSGGGEQFF. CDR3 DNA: TGTGCCAGCAGTCCCCCCGGGACTAGCGGGGGCGGTGAGCAGTTCTTC.

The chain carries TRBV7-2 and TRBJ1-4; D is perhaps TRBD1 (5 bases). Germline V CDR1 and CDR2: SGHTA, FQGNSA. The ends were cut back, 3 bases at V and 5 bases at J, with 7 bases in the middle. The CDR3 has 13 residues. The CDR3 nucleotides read TGTGCCAGCAGCTTTTCAGGGAATGAAAAACTGTTTTTT. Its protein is CASSFSGNEKLFF.

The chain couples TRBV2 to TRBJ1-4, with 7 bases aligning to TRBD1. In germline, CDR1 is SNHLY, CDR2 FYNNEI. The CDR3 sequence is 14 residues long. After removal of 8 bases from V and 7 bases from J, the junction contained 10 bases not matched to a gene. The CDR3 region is CASRETGVSEKLFF. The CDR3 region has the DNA TGTGCCAGCCGAGAAACAGGGGTTAGTGAAAAACTGTTTTTT.

The CDR3 DNA reads as TGTGCCAGCAGCTTGATTGAGACAGATACGCAGTATTTT. Encoded protein: CASSLIETDTQYF. The rearrangement joins TRBV5-4 to TRBJ2-3; no definite D call. This CDR3 has 13 residues. Germline CDR1 reads SGHNT; CDR2 reads YYREEE (reference sequence). V lost 1 base to trimming and J lost 3 bases, with 6 bases between them.

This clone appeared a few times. The DNA of the CDR3 is TGTGCCTGGCGGCCGAATGGGTTGGCTGAAGCTTTCTTT. Its protein is CAWRPNGLAEAFF. This rearrangement joins TRBV30 to TRBJ1-1; no firm D call. The CDR3 contains 13 residues. V was clipped by 5 bases and J by 6 bases, with 16 bases between them. Germline V lookup: CDR1 GTSNPN, CDR2 SVGIG (reference sequence).

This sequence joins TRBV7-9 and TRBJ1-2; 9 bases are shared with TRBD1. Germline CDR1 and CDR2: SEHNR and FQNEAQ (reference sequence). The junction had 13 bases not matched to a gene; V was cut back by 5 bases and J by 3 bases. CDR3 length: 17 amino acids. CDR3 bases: TGTGCCAGCAGCCGAACCACCGGGACAGGGTTTTACTATGGCTACACCTTC. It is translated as CASSRTTGTGFYYGYTF.

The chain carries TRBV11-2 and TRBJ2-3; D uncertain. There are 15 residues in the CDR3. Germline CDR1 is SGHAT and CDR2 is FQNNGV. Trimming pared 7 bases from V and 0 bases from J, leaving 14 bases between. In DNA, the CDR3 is TGTGCCAGCAACGCCATGGGGATTAGCACAGATACGCAGTATTTT. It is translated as CASNAMGISTDTQYF. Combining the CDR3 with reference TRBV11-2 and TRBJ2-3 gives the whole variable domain EAGVAQSPRYKIIEKRQSVAFWCNPISGHATLYWYQQILGQGPKLLIQFQNNGVVDDSQLPKDRFSAERLKGVDSTLKIQPAKLEDSAVYLCASNAMGISTDTQYFGPGTRLTVL.

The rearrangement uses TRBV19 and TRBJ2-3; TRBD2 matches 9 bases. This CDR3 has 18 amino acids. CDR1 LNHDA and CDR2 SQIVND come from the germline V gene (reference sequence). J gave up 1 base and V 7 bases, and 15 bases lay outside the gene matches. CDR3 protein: CASTDKGTSGPGTDTQYF. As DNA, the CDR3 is TGTGCCAGTACCGATAAGGGTACTAGCGGGCCAGGCACAGATACGCAGTATTTT. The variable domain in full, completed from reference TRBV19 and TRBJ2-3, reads DGGITQSPKYLFRKEGQNVTLSCEQNLNHDAMYWYRQDPGQGLRLIYYSQIVNDFQKGDIAEGYSVSREKKESFPLTVTSAQKNPTAFYLCASTDKGTSGPGTDTQYFGPGTRLTVL.

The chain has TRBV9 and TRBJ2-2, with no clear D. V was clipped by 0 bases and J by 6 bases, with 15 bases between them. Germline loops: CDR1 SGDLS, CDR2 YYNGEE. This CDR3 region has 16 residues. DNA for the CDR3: TGTGCCAGCAGCGTAGGTAGAGGAGTAACAGCCGGGGAGCTGTTTTTT. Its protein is CASSVGRGVTAGELFF.

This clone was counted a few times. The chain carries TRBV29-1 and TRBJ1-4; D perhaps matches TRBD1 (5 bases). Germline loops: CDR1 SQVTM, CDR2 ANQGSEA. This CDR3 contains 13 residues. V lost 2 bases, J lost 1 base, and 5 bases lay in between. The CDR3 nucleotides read TGCAGCGTTGAACAGGGAACTAATGAAAAACTGTTTTTT. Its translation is CSVEQGTNEKLFF.

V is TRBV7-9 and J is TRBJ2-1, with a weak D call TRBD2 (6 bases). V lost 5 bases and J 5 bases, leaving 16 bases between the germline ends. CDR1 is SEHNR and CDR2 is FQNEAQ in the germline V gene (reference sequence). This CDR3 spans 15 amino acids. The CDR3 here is CASSALSGRNNEQFF. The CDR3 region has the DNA TGTGCCAGCAGCGCCCTCAGCGGGCGAAACAATGAGCAGTTCTTC.

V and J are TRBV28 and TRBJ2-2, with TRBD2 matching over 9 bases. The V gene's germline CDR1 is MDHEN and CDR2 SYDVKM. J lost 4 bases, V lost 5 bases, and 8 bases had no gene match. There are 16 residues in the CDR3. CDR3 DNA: TGTGCCAGCAGTCCCTGGACTAGCGAACTCACCGGGGAGCTGTTTTTT. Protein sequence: CASSPWTSELTGELFF.

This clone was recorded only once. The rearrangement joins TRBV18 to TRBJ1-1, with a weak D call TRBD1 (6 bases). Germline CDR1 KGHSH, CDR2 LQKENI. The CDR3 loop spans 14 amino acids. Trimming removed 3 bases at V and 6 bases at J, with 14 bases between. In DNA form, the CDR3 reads TGTGCCAGCTCACCGGGGGGGCTTGGCGCTGAAGCTTTCTTT. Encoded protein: CASSPGGLGAEAFF.

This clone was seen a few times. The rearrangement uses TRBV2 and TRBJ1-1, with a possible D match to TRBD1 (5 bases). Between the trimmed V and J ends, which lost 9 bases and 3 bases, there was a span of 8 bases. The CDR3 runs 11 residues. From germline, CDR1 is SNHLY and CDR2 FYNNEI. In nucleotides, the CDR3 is TGTGCCAGTCAGGGTTACACTGAAGCTTTCTTT. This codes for CASQGYTEAFF. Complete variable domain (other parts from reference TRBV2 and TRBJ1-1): EPEVTQTPSHQVTQMGQEVILRCVPISNHLYFYWYRQILGQKVEFLVSFYNNEISEKSEIFDDQFSVERPDGSNFTLKIRSTKLEDSAMYFCASQGYTEAFFGQGTRLTVV.